This TCR beta chain comes out of a study of early T cells in non-severe SARS-CoV-2 infection. Study summary: Chains were unpaired, as sequencing was done on bulk RNA from unsorted whole blood.

This clonotype was seen a few times. Individual cDNA molecules were tagged with unique molecular identifiers, the study reported. One entry per CDR3 protein, called by TCRdb with MiXCR from the 5' RACE reads. The table lists some 24,000 distinct CDR3 sequences, around 4% of them singletons, with around 16% in the top ten. Trimming removed 5 bases at V and 6 bases at J, with 16 bases between. CDR3 length: 15 residues. Germline assignment: CDR1 MNHEY and CDR2 SVGEGT. This receptor was taken from an adult who was a healthcare worker with PCR-confirmed SARS-CoV-2 infection or an uninfected control (not recorded which). The V and J genes are TRBV6-2 or TRBV6-3 and TRBJ2-2, with no clear D. Material for sequencing was whole blood. CDR3 bases: TGTGCCAGCAGTGCATCTCCCTCTAGGCCCGGGGAGCTGTTTTTT. This codes for CASSASPSRPGELFF.